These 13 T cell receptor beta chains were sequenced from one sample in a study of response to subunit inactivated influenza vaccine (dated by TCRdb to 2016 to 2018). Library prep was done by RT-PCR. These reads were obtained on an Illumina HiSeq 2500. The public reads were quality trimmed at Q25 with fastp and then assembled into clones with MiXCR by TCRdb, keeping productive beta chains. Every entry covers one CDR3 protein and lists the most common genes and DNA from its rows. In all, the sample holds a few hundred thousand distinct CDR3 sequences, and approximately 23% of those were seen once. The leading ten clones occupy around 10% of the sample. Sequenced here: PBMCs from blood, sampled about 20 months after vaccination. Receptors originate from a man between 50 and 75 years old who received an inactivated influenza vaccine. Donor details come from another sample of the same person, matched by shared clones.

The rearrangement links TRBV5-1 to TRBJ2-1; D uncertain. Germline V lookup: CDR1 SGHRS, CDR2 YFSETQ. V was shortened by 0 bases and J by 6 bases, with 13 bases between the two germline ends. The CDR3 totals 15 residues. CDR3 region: CASSLGMTPGNEQFF. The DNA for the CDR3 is TGCGCCAGCAGCTTGGGTATGACACCGGGCAATGAGCAGTTCTTC.

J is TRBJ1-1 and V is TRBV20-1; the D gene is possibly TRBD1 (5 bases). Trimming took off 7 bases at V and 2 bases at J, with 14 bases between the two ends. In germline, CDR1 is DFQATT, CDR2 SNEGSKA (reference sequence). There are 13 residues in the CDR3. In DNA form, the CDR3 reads TGCAGTGGTTCGACAGCTTCCAACACTGAAGCTTTCTTT. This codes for CSGSTASNTEAFF.

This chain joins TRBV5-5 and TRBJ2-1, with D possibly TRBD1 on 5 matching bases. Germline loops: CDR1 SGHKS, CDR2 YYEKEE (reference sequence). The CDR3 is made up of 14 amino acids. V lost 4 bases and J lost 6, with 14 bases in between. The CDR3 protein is CASSIMSGINEQFF. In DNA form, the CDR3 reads TGTGCCAGCAGCATCATGTCAGGGATCAATGAGCAGTTCTTC.

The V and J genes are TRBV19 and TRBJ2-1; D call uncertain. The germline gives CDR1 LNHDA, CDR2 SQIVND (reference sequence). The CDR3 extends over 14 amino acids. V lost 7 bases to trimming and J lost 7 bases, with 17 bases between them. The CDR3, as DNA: TGTGCCAGTAAAAAATCCCCACCTACAAATGAGCAGTTCTTC. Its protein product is CASKKSPPTNEQFF.

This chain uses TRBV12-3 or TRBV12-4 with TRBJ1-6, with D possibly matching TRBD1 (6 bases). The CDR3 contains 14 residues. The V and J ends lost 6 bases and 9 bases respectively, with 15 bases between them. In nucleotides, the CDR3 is TGTGCCAGCAGGGGAGGGGGTGTTAGTTCACCCCTCCACTTT. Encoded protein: CASRGGGVSSPLHF.

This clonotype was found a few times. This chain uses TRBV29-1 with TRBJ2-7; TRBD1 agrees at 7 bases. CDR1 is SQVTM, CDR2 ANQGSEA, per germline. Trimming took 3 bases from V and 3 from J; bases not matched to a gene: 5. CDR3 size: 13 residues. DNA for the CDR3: TGCAGCGTTGATATAGGGGGCAACTACGAGCAGTACTTC. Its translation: CSVDIGGNYEQYF.

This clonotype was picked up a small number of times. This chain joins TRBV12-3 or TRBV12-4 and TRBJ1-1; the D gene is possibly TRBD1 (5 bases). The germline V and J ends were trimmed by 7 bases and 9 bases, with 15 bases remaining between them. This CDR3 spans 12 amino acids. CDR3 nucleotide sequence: TGTGCCAGCATAGGGACTTTGGGTAAAGCTTTCTTT. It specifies CASIGTLGKAFF.

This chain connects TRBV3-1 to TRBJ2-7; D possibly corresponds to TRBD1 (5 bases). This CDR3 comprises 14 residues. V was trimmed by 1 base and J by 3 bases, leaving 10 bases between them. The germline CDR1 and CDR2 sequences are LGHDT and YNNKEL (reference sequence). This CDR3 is CASSQGSRVYEQYF. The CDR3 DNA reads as TGTGCCAGCAGCCAAGGGTCCAGGGTCTACGAGCAGTACTTC.

The CDR3 here is CASSYAGPLYEQYF. As DNA, the CDR3 is TGTGCCAGCAGTTACGCTGGTCCCCTCTACGAGCAGTACTTC. The chain recombines TRBV6-2 or TRBV6-3 with TRBJ2-7, with D unclear. The CDR3 totals 14 residues. Germline V gene data show CDR1 as MNHEY and CDR2 as SVGEGT. Trimming took 2 bases from V and 3 from J, leaving 11 bases between them.

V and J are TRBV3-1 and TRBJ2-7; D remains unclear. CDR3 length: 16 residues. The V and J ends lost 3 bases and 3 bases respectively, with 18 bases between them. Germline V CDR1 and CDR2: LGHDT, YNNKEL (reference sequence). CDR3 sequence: CASSHHRSLEVYEQYF. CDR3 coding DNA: TGTGCCAGCAGCCACCACCGCTCCTTAGAGGTCTACGAGCAGTACTTC.

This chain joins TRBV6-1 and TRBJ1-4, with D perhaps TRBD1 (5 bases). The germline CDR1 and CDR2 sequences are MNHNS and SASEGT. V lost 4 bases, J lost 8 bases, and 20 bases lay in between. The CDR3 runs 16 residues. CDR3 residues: CASSARGSGGDEKLFF. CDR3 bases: TGTGCCAGCAGTGCCCGCGGGTCCGGGGGAGACGAAAAACTGTTTTTT.

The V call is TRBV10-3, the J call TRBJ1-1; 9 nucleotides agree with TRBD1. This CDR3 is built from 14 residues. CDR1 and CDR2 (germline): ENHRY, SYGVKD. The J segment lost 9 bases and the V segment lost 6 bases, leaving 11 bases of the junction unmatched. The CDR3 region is CAIRGQDRGSKAFF. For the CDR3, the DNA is TGTGCCATCAGGGGTCAGGACAGGGGTTCGAAAGCTTTCTTT.

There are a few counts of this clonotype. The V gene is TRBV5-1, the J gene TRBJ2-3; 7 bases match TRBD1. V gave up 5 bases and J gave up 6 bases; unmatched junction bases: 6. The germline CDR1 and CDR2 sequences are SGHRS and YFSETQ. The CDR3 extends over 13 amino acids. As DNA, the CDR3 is TGCGCCAGCAGGGTTCAGGGGGAGGATACGCAGTATTTT. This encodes CASRVQGEDTQYF.